Listed here are 20 T cell receptor beta chains from one sample, sequenced in a study of CD8 T cells in Susac syndrome. The RNA, about 0.5 to 1 ug, was put through reverse transcription using random hexamers. One entry per CDR3 protein, called by TCRdb with MiXCR from the immunoSEQ multiplex PCR reads. The sample holds 150,000 to 200,000 distinct CDR3 sequences; approximately 92% are singletons and the top ten take approximately 0.14%. The sequenced sample was CD4+ T cells from PBMCs. The receptors were sampled from a human donor in good health.

This chain's CDR3 is CASSSPRHYNSPLHF. The CDR3 DNA reads as TGTGCCAGCAGTTCCCCCCGGCACTATAATTCACCCCTCCACTTT. The chain joins TRBV27 to TRBJ1-6, with D unresolved. Germline assignment: CDR1 MNHEY and CDR2 SMNVEV (reference sequence). There are 15 residues in the CDR3. The V end was cut by 4 bases, the J end by 3 bases, with 10 bases between.

This chain links TRBV21-1 with TRBJ1-1; the listed D gene, TRBD1, was not tested against the DNA. TRBV21-1 constitutes a pseudogene. CDR3 length equals 18 residues. The CDR3 spells CASSKEGLLGRENTEAFF. The CDR3 region has the DNA TGTGCCAGCAGCAAAGAAGGTTTATTGGGCAGGGAAAACACTGAAGCTTTCTTT.

This chain connects TRBV19 to TRBJ2-6; D might be TRBD1 (6 bases). Germline values: CDR1 LNHDA, CDR2 SQIVND (reference sequence). This CDR3 spans 17 amino acids. The V end was cut by 4 bases, the J end by 0 bases, with 13 bases between. The CDR3 sequence is CASSTGALSSGANVLTF. In DNA form, the CDR3 reads TGTGCCAGTAGTACAGGGGCGCTAAGCTCTGGGGCCAACGTCCTGACTTTC.

The CDR3 protein is CASSTDTQYF. DNA of the CDR3: TGTGCCAGCAGCACAGATACGCAGTATTTT. The chain recombines TRBV2 with TRBJ2-3; no clear D. The germline gives CDR1 SNHLY, CDR2 FYNNEI. The CDR3 extends over 10 amino acids. V was trimmed by 6 bases and J by 2 bases, leaving 0 bases between them.

The chain couples TRBV5-4 to TRBJ2-1, with 7 bases lining up with TRBD2. The germline CDR1 and CDR2 sequences are SGHNT and YYREEE (reference sequence). Trimming cost V 0 bases and J 8 bases; bases outside gene matches: 11. The CDR3 contains 16 residues. CDR3 residues: CASSLALSSGFDEQFF. CDR3 DNA sequence: TGTGCCAGCAGCTTGGCCTTGTCTAGCGGTTTCGATGAGCAGTTCTTC.

The rearrangement joins TRBV5-4 to TRBJ2-7; weak D call: TRBD2 (5 bases). The germline V and J ends were trimmed by 0 bases and 2 bases, with 12 bases remaining between them. CDR1 is SGHNT, CDR2 YYREEE, per germline (reference sequence). This CDR3 region has 15 residues. For the CDR3, the DNA is TGTGCCAGCAGCTTGGGACCCGACGGGACCTACGAGCAGTACTTC. It encodes CASSLGPDGTYEQYF.

This sequence joins TRBV29-1 and TRBJ2-5; D not resolved. Germline loops: CDR1 SQVTM, CDR2 ANQGSEA. The ends were cut back, 1 base at V and 5 bases at J, with 8 bases in the middle. This CDR3 is 12 amino acids long. The CDR3 DNA reads TGCAGCGTTGAAGCCAGTGGGGAGACCCAGTACTTC. This translates into CSVEASGETQYF.

V is TRBV5-1 and J is TRBJ1-2; the D gene is possibly TRBD1 (5 bases). With 4 bases removed from V and 4 bases from J, the gap between germline ends came to 14 bases. Looked up from germline, CDR1 is SGHRS and CDR2 is YFSETQ. This CDR3 contains 14 residues. The CDR3 loop reads CASSNDRSLYGYTF. The CDR3 DNA is TGCGCCAGCAGCAATGACAGATCCCTCTATGGCTACACCTTC.

This clonotype was detected only once. V and J are TRBV6-2 or TRBV6-3 and TRBJ2-7, with a tentative D call TRBD2 (6 bases). The CDR3 length is 14 residues. The germline V and J ends were trimmed by 0 bases and 6 bases, with 12 bases remaining between them. Germline V lookup: CDR1 MNHEY, CDR2 SVGEGT. CDR3 in DNA: TGTGCCAGCAGTTACTCCAGGAGGGTGGGCGAGCAGTACTTC. It yields the protein CASSYSRRVGEQYF.

The chain joins TRBV20-1 to TRBJ1-2; no clear D gene. This CDR3 is 12 amino acids long. Germline CDR1 reads DFQATT; CDR2 reads SNEGSKA (reference sequence). Deletions cut 8 bases from V and 2 bases from J, with 12 bases between. CDR3 in DNA: TGCAGTTCAAGGACGGCGAACTATGGCTACACCTTC. Residues: CSSRTANYGYTF.

The chain employs TRBV20-1 and TRBJ2-6; 9 positions agree with TRBD1. CDR1 DFQATT and CDR2 SNEGSKA come from the germline V gene (reference sequence). V trimming: 5 bases; J trimming: 0 bases; junction bases outside the gene matches: 5. CDR3 size: 16 residues. The CDR3 bases are TGCAGTGCTGAACGGGACAGGGACTCTGGGGCCAACGTCCTGACTTTC. Translated: CSAERDRDSGANVLTF.

The chain recombines TRBV4-1 with TRBJ1-5; D is uncertain. The length of the CDR3 is 17 residues. The V gene lost 3 bases and the J gene lost 5 bases, with 20 bases spanning the gap. Germline lookup yields CDR1 MGHRA and CDR2 YSYEKL. Here the CDR3 DNA reads TGCGCCAGCAGCCATAGGCTCTTGCCGGCGCAGCATCAGCCCCAGCATTTT. As protein: CASSHRLLPAQHQPQHF.

The gene calls are TRBV12-3 or TRBV12-4 and TRBJ2-7; D is perhaps TRBD1 (6 bases). The CDR3 spans 13 residues. V lost 5 bases to trimming and J lost 3 bases, with 11 bases between them. CDR3 sequence reads: CASSPVQGYEQYF. The DNA of the CDR3 is TGTGCCAGCAGTCCTGTACAGGGCTACGAGCAGTACTTC.

J is TRBJ1-1 and V is TRBV12-5; unclear D gene. CDR1 LGHNT and CDR2 FRNRAP come from the germline V gene. Trimming cost V 3 bases and J 1 base, with 3 bases left between them. The CDR3 runs to 12 residues. The DNA of the CDR3 is TGTGCTAGTGGTTTATGGAACACTGAAGCTTTCTTT. Residues: CASGLWNTEAFF.

This sequence joins TRBV20-1 and TRBJ2-7; 8 bases line up with TRBD2. After removal of 6 bases from V and 3 bases from J, the junction contained 7 bases not matched to a gene. The CDR3 loop spans 13 amino acids. Germline V gene lookup returns CDR1 DFQATT and CDR2 SNEGSKA (reference sequence). CDR3 coding DNA: TGCAGTGCCGCTCGGGGACTAGACTACGAGCAGTACTTC. Translated, it gives CSAARGLDYEQYF.

Note on this clonotype: No DNA is shown, since the ends of the CDR3 on it are uncertain; the CDR3 is the one TCRdb lists. The chain couples TRBV21-1 to TRBJ1-2; no DNA check was done on the table's D call, TRBD1. TRBV21-1 is a pseudogene segment. The CDR3 spans 18 amino acids, including both terminal residues. This CDR3 is CASSNQGDFGQGAGGYTF.

This clonotype was found once. The chain recombines TRBV5-1 with TRBJ1-6; D is ambiguous. CDR1 SGHRS and CDR2 YFSETQ come from the germline V gene. This CDR3 comprises 16 residues. V was shortened by 2 bases and J by 7 bases, with 16 bases between the two germline ends. CDR3 sequence (DNA): TGCGCCAGCAGCTTTAGCGATCCCGGGTACAATTCACCCCTCCACTTT. As protein: CASSFSDPGYNSPLHF.

The V and J genes are TRBV29-1 and TRBJ2-1, with a tentative D call TRBD2 (6 bases). The CDR3 length is 16 residues. Between the trimmed V and J ends, which lost 2 bases and 0 bases, there was a span of 14 bases. Per germline, CDR1 SQVTM and CDR2 ANQGSEA. The CDR3: CSVEWRDSSSYNEQFF. The DNA of the CDR3 is TGCAGCGTTGAATGGAGGGACTCCAGCTCCTACAATGAGCAGTTCTTC.

The rearrangement uses TRBV29-1 and TRBJ1-1; 7 positions agree with TRBD1. J lost 6 bases, V lost 7 bases, and 8 bases had no gene match. This CDR3 region has 12 residues. The germline gives CDR1 SQVTM, CDR2 ANQGSEA. For the CDR3, the DNA is TGCAGCGCCACAGAGGGGGCGTCTGAAGCTTTCTTT. It codes for CSATEGASEAFF.

The gene calls are TRBV29-1 and TRBJ2-2; a possible D gene is TRBD2 (5 bases). This CDR3 spans 13 amino acids. The V end was cut by 7 bases, the J end by 2 bases, with 11 bases between. CDR1 is SQVTM and CDR2 is ANQGSEA in the germline V gene. CDR3 coding DNA: TGCAGCGCCGGCAGGACTAACACCGGGGAGCTGTTTTTT. This encodes CSAGRTNTGELFF.